One and the same sample provided the 8 T cell receptor beta chains below, sequenced in a study of CD8+CD57+ T cells in acquired aplastic anemia. TCR beta VDJ and CDR3 were profiled, and genomic DNA was the template. One entry per CDR3 protein results from TCRdb running MiXCR on the reads. The sample holds roughly 64,000 distinct CDR3 sequences, roughly 54% seen once. The sequencing input was sorted CD4+, CD8+, or CD8+CD57+ T cells (not recorded which) from PBMCs. These receptors all come from a human donor in good health, serving as a control.

The rearrangement uses TRBV10-2 and TRBJ1-1; D possibly corresponds to TRBD1 (6 bases). CDR3 size: 15 residues. CDR1 and CDR2 from the germline V gene are WSHSY and SAAADI. Trimming removed 4 bases at V and 0 bases at J, with 12 bases between. CDR3 residues: CASSAVQGVNTEAFF. In DNA form, the CDR3 reads TGCGCCAGCAGTGCTGTACAGGGAGTGAACACTGAAGCTTTCTTT.

The genes are TRBV20-1 and TRBJ2-4; TRBD2 aligns across 10 bases. Looked up from germline, CDR1 is DFQATT and CDR2 is SNEGSKA (reference sequence). CDR3 length: 16 amino acids. V shed 3 bases and J 5 bases; nucleotides not matched to a gene: 10. In DNA, the CDR3 is TGCAGTGCTAGCTTCCTAGCGGGAGTAATTGAAAACATTCAGTACTTC. It encodes CSASFLAGVIENIQYF.

The genes are TRBV19 and TRBJ2-6; D may be TRBD1 (6 bases). The CDR3 has 13 amino acids. Germline CDR1 reads LNHDA; CDR2 reads SQIVND (reference sequence). The V gene lost 6 bases and the J gene lost 4 bases, with 7 bases spanning the gap. CDR3 nucleotide sequence: TGTGCCAGTAGCGGGACAGGGGCCAACGTCCTGACTTTC. This translates into CASSGTGANVLTF.

The chain joins TRBV10-3 to TRBJ1-6; TRBD1 matches 10 bases. CDR3 length equals 15 residues. After removal of 7 bases from V and 9 bases from J, the junction contained 9 bases not matched to a gene. The V gene's germline CDR1 is ENHRY and CDR2 SYGVKD. CDR3 DNA: TGTGCCATCAAAGAGGGACAGGGGTTTCTTTCACCCCTCCACTTT. Encoded protein: CAIKEGQGFLSPLHF.

As to this clonotype: This may stem from a read error, because a much larger clone lies one nucleotide away. The rearrangement joins TRBV6-1 to TRBJ2-1; the match to TRBD2 covers 7 bases. The germline V gene encodes CDR1 MNHNS and CDR2 SASEGT. The CDR3 is made up of 17 amino acids. The CDR3 region has the DNA TGTGCCAGCAGCTCCCCAAGGAAGGGGAGGGAGACCAATGGGCAGTTCTTC. Encoded protein: CASSSPRKGRETNGQFF.

V is TRBV29-1 and J is TRBJ2-1; possibly TRBD2 for D (5 bases). V was cut by 4 bases and J by 8 bases, with 15 bases left in between. The CDR3 is made up of 13 amino acids. Germline V gene data show CDR1 as SQVTM and CDR2 as ANQGSEA. This chain's CDR3 is CSVVREQGYEQFF. The CDR3 DNA is TGCAGCGTTGTTCGGGAACAAGGGTATGAGCAGTTCTTC.

The gene calls are TRBV2 and TRBJ2-3; 8 bases agree with TRBD2. Germline CDR1 and CDR2: SNHLY and FYNNEI. The CDR3 totals 15 residues. The J segment lost 1 base and the V segment lost 3 bases, leaving 3 bases of the junction unmatched. The CDR3 DNA reads as TGTGCCAGCAGTGAGGGGCGGGGGGGCACAGATACGCAGTATTTT. As protein: CASSEGRGGTDTQYF.

This clonotype was seen at least ten times. The rearrangement joins TRBV3-1 to TRBJ2-7, with TRBD2 matching 9 bases. CDR1 and CDR2 from the germline V gene are LGHDT and YNNKEL (reference sequence). This CDR3 is built from 15 residues. Trimming at V came to 4 bases and at J to 3 bases, leaving 7 bases not matched to a gene. CDR3 region: CASSRLAGDFYEQYF. The CDR3, as DNA: TGTGCCAGCAGCCGATTAGCGGGGGACTTCTACGAGCAGTACTTC.